Sequencing of this T cell receptor beta chain was carried out in a study of OX40 agonist ivuxolimab in advanced cancers. Study in general: Males comprised around 78% of the group, whose mean age was approximately 62 years (range roughly 20 to 85).

This clone has more than one count but fewer than ten. What it recognizes is unknown. The CDR3 is 15 residues long. V lost 1 base and J lost 1, with 9 bases in between. Per the germline V gene, CDR1 is LGHNA and CDR2 is YSLEER. The protocol was immunoSEQ multiplex PCR, while the TCRdb copy is restricted to in-frame clones and leaves out a portion. Among 74,000 or so clones listed, roughly nine tenths were seen once. Researchers took blood at baseline, on cycle 4 day 1, and on cycle 7 day 1. Study-wide results and limits: Relative to CD4+ cells, CD8+ T cells on average had more expanded clones.

This sample comprised CD4+ or CD8+ T cells sorted from blood, obtained in a trial of the OX40 agonist ivuxolimab. The receptor's source is an adult with an advanced solid tumor such as melanoma, head and neck, liver or kidney cancer. This chain connects TRBV4-3 to TRBJ2-3; no reliable D call. As DNA, the CDR3 is TGCGCCAGCAGCCAAGTAGGCCTGGGCACAGATACGCAGTATTTT. Translation gives CASSQVGLGTDTQYF.